This T cell receptor (beta chain) was recorded in a study of T cells in tumors after PD-1 blockade. Study as a whole: No patient had prior checkpoint blockade, systemic immunosuppression, or radiotherapy within 4 weeks. Some patients also took daily vismodegib 150 mg during anti-PD-1 treatment. Study results and limitations: Blood contained about 40% of the tumor's TCR clonotypes.

A note on this clone: The target antigen is unknown.

Clones were read by immunoSEQ multiplex PCR, and TCRdb kept only the in-frame ones, dropping some. The repertoire consists of tens of thousands of clones, with 65% to 85% occurring once and the leading ten covering about 9%. The V and J ends lost 2 bases and 2 bases, in that order; junction bases with no gene match: 4. This CDR3 has 16 residues. Germline-derived CDR1 and CDR2 are MNHEY and SVGAGI. This TCR derives from a human donor with advanced basal cell or squamous cell carcinoma (not recorded which). The sequences come from PBMCs, collected before anti-PD-1 therapy. The chain is built from TRBV6-5 and TRBJ2-1, with 9 bases that match TRBD1. Here the CDR3 reads CASSYQGQGPYNEQFF. The DNA for the CDR3 is TGTGCCAGCAGTTACCAGGGACAGGGTCCCTACAATGAGCAGTTCTTC.